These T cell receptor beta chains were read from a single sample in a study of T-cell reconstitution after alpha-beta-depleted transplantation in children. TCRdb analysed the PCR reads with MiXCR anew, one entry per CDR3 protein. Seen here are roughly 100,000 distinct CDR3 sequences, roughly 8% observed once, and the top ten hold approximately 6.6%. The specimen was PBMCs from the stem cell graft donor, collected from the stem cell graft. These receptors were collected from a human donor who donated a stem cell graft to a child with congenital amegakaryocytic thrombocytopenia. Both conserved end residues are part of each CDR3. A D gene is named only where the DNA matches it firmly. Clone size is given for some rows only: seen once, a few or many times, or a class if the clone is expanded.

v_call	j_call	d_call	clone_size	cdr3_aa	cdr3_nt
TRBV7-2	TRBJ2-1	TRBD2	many	CASSLEAAGTQFF	TGTGCCAGCAGCTTAGAGGCAGCGGGGACGCAGTTCTTC
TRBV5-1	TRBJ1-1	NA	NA	CASSPMPGLTEAFF	TGCGCCAGCAGCCCCATGCCGGGCCTGACTGAAGCTTTCTTT
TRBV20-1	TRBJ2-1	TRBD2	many	CSARGERGLKGSYNEQFF	TGCAGTGCTAGAGGAGAGCGGGGGCTCAAAGGGTCCTACAATGAGCAGTTCTTC
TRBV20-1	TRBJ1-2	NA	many	CSARQGPNYGYTF	TGCAGTGCTAGACAGGGGCCCAACTATGGCTACACCTTC
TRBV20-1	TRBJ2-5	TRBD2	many	CSAEGLAGERETQYF	TGCAGTGCTGAGGGCTTAGCGGGGGAAAGGGAGACCCAGTACTTC
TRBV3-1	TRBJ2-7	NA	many	CASSPPWPHEQYF	TGTGCCAGCAGCCCCCCATGGCCCCACGAGCAGTACTTC
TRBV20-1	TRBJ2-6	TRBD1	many	CSAREGQGYSGANVLTF	TGCAGTGCTAGAGAGGGACAGGGTTACTCTGGGGCCAACGTCCTGACTTTC
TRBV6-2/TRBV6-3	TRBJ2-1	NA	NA	CASSYGGIYNEQFF	TGTGCCAGCAGTTACGGCGGGATCTACAATGAGCAGTTCTTC
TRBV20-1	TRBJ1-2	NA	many	CSAPGGGDHGYTF	TGCAGTGCCCCCGGGGGAGGGGACCATGGCTACACCTTC
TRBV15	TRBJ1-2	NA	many	CATRRESQLNGYTF	TGTGCCACCAGGAGAGAGTCGCAGTTAAATGGCTACACCTTC
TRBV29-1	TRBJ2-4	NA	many	CSVAEGIIQYF	TGCAGCGTTGCCGAGGGCATCATTCAGTACTTC
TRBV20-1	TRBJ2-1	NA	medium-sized	CSASHGQYNLGNEQFF	TGCAGTGCTTCCCATGGACAGTATAATTTGGGAAATGAGCAGTTCTTC
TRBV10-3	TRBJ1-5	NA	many	CAISESGRGSNQPQHF	TGTGCCATCAGTGAGTCAGGCAGGGGTAGCAATCAGCCCCAGCATTTT
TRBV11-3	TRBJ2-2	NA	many	CASSFDRGRGDTGELFF	TGTGCCAGCAGCTTCGATCGAGGCAGGGGAGACACCGGGGAGCTGTTTTTT
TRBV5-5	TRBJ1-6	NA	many	CASSLVLSGPISPLHF	TGTGCCAGCAGCTTGGTTTTGTCAGGTCCGATCTCACCCCTCCACTTT
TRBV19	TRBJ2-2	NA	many	CATSGTGNTGELFF	TGTGCCACCTCCGGGACGGGAAACACCGGGGAGCTGTTTTTT
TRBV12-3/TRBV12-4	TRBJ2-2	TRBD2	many	CASSLTSREGGELFF	TGTGCCAGCAGTTTGACATCACGGGAGGGCGGGGAGCTGTTTTTT
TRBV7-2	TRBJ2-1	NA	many	CASTPGRAGKEQFF	TGTGCCAGCACCCCAGGGCGGGCCGGCAAGGAGCAGTTCTTC
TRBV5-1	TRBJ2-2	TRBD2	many	CASKLAGGPSGELFF	TGCGCCAGCAAACTAGCGGGGGGGCCCTCCGGGGAGCTGTTTTTT
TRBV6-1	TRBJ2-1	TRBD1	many	CASSQRTGETPYNEQFF	TGTGCCAGCAGTCAAAGGACAGGGGAAACACCTTACAATGAGCAGTTCTTC
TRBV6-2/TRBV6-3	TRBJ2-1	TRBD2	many	CASSYLAGGYNEQFF	TGTGCCAGCAGTTACCTCGCGGGGGGCTACAATGAGCAGTTCTTC
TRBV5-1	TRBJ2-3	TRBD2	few	CASRTQAGGPSDTQYF	TGCGCCAGCAGGACTCAAGCGGGGGGGCCCTCAGATACGCAGTATTTT